These 12 T cell receptor beta chains were all obtained from the same sample, sequenced in a study of human T cells and chemical hapten exposure. Time point denoted: patch test 2, 6 weeks after DPC sensitization. Treatment: therapeutic diphenylcyclopropenone sensitization with weekly scalp DPC. TCRdb analysed the RACE reads with MiXCR anew, one entry per CDR3 protein. The sample contains about 69,000 distinct CDR3 sequences, around a tenth of which appear only once. Specimen: whole blood, collected in connection with sensitization to the hapten diphenylcyclopropenone (DPC). These TCRs come from a woman aged 45-65 years with alopecia areata. Some clones in this sample may be carry-over from other donors' samples.

This clonotype was detected a few times. The chain employs TRBV25-1 and TRBJ2-1; 9 positions agree with TRBD2. Germline trimming cut 4 bases from V and 4 bases from J; bases unmatched to any gene: 14. The CDR3 has 18 amino acids. From germline, CDR1 is MGHDK and CDR2 SYGVNS. The CDR3 protein is CASSALGTSGFKYNEQFF. CDR3 bases: TGTGCCAGCAGTGCCCTTGGTACTAGCGGGTTTAAATACAATGAGCAGTTCTTC.

This clonotype was seen repeatedly, ten times or more. The chain uses TRBV19 and TRBJ1-4; 10 bases match TRBD1. The J segment lost 0 bases and the V segment lost 9 bases, leaving 4 bases of the junction unmatched. This CDR3 region has 15 residues. Germline lookup yields CDR1 LNHDA and CDR2 SQIVND (reference sequence). DNA of the CDR3: TGTGCCAGAGGGACAGGGGCTGCAACTAATGAAAAACTGTTTTTT. This sequence encodes CARGTGAATNEKLFF.

This clonotype was seen at least ten times. This chain connects TRBV29-1 to TRBJ2-2; D gene unclear. Germline-derived CDR1 and CDR2 are SQVTM and ANQGSEA. V lost 4 bases and J lost 4, with 7 bases in between. The CDR3 has 12 amino acids. CDR3 bases: TGCAGCGTTGGGCCAGCCACCGGGGAGCTGTTTTTT. Encoded protein: CSVGPATGELFF.

This clonotype appeared many times. This rearrangement joins TRBV6-2 or TRBV6-3 to TRBJ2-3, with TRBD2 matching 10 bases. Germline V gene data show CDR1 as MNHEY and CDR2 as SVGEGT. The CDR3 spans 13 residues. V shed 10 bases and J 2 bases; nucleotides not matched to a gene: 3. CDR3 in amino acids: CATSGRATDTQYF. The CDR3 DNA is TGTGCCACCAGCGGGAGGGCCACAGATACGCAGTATTTT.

This clonotype was counted ten times or more. The chain couples TRBV11-2 to TRBJ2-5, with 13 nucleotides matching TRBD2. Germline V gene sequence: CDR1 SGHAT, CDR2 FQNNGV. The CDR3 runs to 14 residues. Unmatched junction bases numbered 3, after V lost 7 bases and J lost 4 bases. CDR3 bases: TGTGCCAGCACCCGGACTAGCGGGAGAGAGACCCAGTACTTC. Translated, it gives CASTRTSGRETQYF.

This clonotype has just a few counts. V gene TRBV30 combines with J gene TRBJ2-2; possibly TRBD1 for D (6 bases). Germline CDR1 reads GTSNPN; CDR2 reads SVGIG (reference sequence). This CDR3 is built from 14 residues. Trimming removed 1 base at V and 4 bases at J, with 10 bases between. CDR3 nucleotide sequence: TGTGCCTGGAGTGCGGGACAAGGCACCGGGGAGCTGTTTTTT. This sequence encodes CAWSAGQGTGELFF.

This sequence joins TRBV12-3 or TRBV12-4 and TRBJ1-5, with D hard to call. The ends were cut back, 4 bases at V and 0 bases at J, with 7 bases in the middle. CDR3 length equals 14 residues. CDR3 nucleotide sequence: TGTGCCAGCAGTTACGGGTATAGCAATCAGCCCCAGCATTTT. Translating gives CASSYGYSNQPQHF.

This clonotype was found many times. The J gene is TRBJ2-3, the V gene TRBV19; no clear D gene. Germline-derived CDR1 and CDR2 are LNHDA and SQIVND (reference sequence). The germline V and J ends were trimmed by 5 bases and 0 bases, with 15 bases remaining between them. The CDR3 spans 16 residues. CDR3 sequence reads: CASSSSTGPSTDTQYF. CDR3 DNA: TGTGCCAGTAGTTCCTCGACGGGCCCCAGCACAGATACGCAGTATTTT.

This clonotype was recorded many times. The V and J genes are TRBV5-1 and TRBJ1-1; possible D gene TRBD1, 6 bases. The length of the CDR3 is 19 residues. Germline V gene lookup returns CDR1 SGHRS and CDR2 YFSETQ. The germline V and J ends were trimmed by 0 bases and 0 bases, with 21 bases remaining between them. The CDR3 sequence: CASSLVLGAGVFMNTEAFF. DNA for the CDR3: TGCGCCAGCAGCTTGGTTTTGGGGGCAGGGGTGTTCATGAACACTGAAGCTTTCTTT.

Concerning this clonotype: A junction boundary mismatches the germline segment, possibly from a read error. This sequence joins TRBV5-4 and TRBJ2-3; tentatively, D is TRBD1 (6 bases). Germline V gene sequence: CDR1 SGHNT, CDR2 YYREEE (reference sequence). The CDR3 covers 15 residues. CDR3 DNA: TGTGCCAGCAGCTTGGACAGGGACGTCACAGATATGCAGTATTTT. Translated, it gives CASSLDRDVTDMQYF.

Details on this clonotype: A much larger clone differs by one base, so this may be a read error. The CDR3 DNA is TGCTTCACCAGGTATCAAGAGACCCAGTACTTC. Protein sequence: CFTRYQETQYF. This sequence joins TRBV29-1 and TRBJ2-5; D is unresolved. The CDR3 runs 11 residues. In germline, CDR1 is SQVTM, CDR2 ANQGSEA.

Ten or more counts support this clonotype. V is TRBV2 and J is TRBJ1-4; 8 bases are shared with TRBD1. With V trimmed by 7 bases and J by 7 bases, 5 bases remained unmatched. Germline values: CDR1 SNHLY, CDR2 FYNNEI. The CDR3 length is 13 residues. In nucleotides, the CDR3 is TGTGCCAGCACTGGACAGGGCGCTGAAAAACTGTTTTTT. It specifies CASTGQGAEKLFF.